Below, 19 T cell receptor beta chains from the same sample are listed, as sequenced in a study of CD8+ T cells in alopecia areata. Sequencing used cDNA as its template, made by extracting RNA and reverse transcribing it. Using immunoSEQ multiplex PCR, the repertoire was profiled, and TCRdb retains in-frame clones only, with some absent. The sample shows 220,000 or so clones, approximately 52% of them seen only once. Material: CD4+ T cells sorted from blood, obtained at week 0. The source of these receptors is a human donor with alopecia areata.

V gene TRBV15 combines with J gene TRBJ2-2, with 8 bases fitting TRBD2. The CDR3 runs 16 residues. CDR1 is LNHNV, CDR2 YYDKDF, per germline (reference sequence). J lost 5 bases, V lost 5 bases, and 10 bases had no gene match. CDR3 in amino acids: CATSREGIGDTGELFF. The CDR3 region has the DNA TGTGCCACCAGCCGGGAGGGTATAGGTGATACCGGGGAGCTGTTTTTT.

The CDR3 here is CASSLDRGPYDFSNQPQHF. The DNA for the CDR3 is TGTGCCAGCAGCTTAGACAGGGGGCCATACGATTTTAGCAATCAGCCCCAGCATTTT. The V and J genes are TRBV7-3 and TRBJ1-5; TRBD1 agrees at 10 bases. The V gene end was trimmed by 2 bases and the J gene end by 0 bases; junction bases not matched to a gene: 10. The CDR3 extends over 19 amino acids. CDR1 and CDR2 from the germline V gene are SGHTA and FQGTGA.

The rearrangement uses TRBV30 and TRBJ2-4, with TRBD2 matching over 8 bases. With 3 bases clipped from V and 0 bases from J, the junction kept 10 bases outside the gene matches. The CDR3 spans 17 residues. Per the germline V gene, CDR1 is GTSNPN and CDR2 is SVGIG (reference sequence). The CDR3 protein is CAWSGLRLAGAKNIQYF. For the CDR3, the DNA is TGTGCCTGGAGCGGCCTCCGGCTAGCGGGAGCCAAAAACATTCAGTACTTC.

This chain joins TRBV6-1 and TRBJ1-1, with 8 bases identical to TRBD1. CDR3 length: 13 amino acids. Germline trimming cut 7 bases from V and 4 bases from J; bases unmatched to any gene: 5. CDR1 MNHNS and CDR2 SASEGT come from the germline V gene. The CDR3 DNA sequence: TGTGCCAGCATCCCTGACAGGGGCACTGAAGCTTTCTTT. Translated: CASIPDRGTEAFF.

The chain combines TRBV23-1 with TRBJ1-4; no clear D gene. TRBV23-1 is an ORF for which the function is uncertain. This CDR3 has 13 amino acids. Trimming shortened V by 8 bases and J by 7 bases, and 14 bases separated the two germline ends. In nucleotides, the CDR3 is TGCGCCAGCCCCTTATCTTCCTTTGAAAAACTGTTTTTT. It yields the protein CASPLSSFEKLFF.

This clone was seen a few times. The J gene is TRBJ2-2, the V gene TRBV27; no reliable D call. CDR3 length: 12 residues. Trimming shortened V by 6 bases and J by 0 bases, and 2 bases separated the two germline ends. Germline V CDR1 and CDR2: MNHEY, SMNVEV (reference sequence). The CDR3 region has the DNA TGTGCCAGCAGATCGAACACCGGGGAGCTGTTTTTT. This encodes CASRSNTGELFF.

The CDR3 DNA sequence: TGTGCCAGCACGTGGAACGGAGAGACCCAGTACTTC. Its protein product is CASTWNGETQYF. The chain carries TRBV2 and TRBJ2-5, with D unclear. V lost 7 bases and J 4 bases, leaving 10 bases between the germline ends. Germline V lookup: CDR1 SNHLY, CDR2 FYNNEI. The CDR3 has 12 residues.

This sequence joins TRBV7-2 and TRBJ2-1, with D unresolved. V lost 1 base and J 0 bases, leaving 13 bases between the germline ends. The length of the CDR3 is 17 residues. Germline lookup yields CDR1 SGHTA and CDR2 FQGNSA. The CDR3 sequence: CASSLVPGRSSYNEQFF. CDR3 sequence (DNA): TGTGCCAGCAGCTTAGTCCCCGGTAGGAGCTCCTACAATGAGCAGTTCTTC.

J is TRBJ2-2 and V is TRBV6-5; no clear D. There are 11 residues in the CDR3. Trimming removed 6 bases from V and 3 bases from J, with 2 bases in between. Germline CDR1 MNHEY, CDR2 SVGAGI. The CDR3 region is CASRYTGELFF. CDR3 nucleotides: TGTGCCAGCAGGTACACCGGGGAGCTGTTTTTT.

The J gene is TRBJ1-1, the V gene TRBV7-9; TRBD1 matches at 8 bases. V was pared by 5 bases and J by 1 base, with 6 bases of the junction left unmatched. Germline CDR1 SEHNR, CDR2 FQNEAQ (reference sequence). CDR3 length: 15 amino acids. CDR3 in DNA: TGTGCCAGCAGCCCTTGGACAGGGAAGAACACTGAAGCTTTCTTT. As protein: CASSPWTGKNTEAFF.

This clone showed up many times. CDR3 nucleotides: TGTGCCAGTAGTATCTTGACAGGAATAGGTACCAATCAGCCCCAGCATTTT. Residues: CASSILTGIGTNQPQHF. The J gene is TRBJ1-5, the V gene TRBV19; tentative D call: TRBD1 (6 bases). The ends were cut back, 3 bases at V and 3 bases at J, with 18 bases in the middle. This CDR3 region has 17 residues. Per the germline V gene, CDR1 is LNHDA and CDR2 is SQIVND (reference sequence).

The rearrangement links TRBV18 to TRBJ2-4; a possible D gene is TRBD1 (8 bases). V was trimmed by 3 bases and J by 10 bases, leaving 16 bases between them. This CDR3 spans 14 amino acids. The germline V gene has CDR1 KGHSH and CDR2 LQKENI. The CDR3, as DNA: TGTGCCAGCTCACCGGACAGGGAGGGAAGGATTCAGTACTTC. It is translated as CASSPDREGRIQYF.

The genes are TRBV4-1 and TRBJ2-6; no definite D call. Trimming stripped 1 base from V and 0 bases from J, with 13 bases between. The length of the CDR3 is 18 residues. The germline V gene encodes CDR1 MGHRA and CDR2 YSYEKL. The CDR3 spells CASSQVLASNSGANVLTF. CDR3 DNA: TGCGCCAGCAGCCAAGTGCTGGCATCTAACTCTGGGGCCAACGTCCTGACTTTC.

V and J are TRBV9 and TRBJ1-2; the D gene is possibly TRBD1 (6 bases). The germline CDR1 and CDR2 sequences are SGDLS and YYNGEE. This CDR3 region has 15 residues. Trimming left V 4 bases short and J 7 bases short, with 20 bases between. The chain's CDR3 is CASSPRVEGDFGYTF. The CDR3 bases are TGTGCCAGCAGCCCTCGGGTCGAGGGGGACTTTGGCTACACCTTC.

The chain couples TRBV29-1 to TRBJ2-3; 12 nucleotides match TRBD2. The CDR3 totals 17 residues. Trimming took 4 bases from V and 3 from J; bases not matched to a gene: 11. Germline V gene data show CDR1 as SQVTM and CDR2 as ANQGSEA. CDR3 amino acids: CSVAPFKTSGRTDTQYF. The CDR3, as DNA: TGCAGCGTTGCGCCTTTTAAGACTAGCGGGAGAACAGATACGCAGTATTTT.

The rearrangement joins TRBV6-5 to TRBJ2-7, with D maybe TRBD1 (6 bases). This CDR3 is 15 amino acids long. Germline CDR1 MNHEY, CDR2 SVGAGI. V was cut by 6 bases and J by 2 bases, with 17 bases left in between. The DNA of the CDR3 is TGTGCCAGCAGCCCGACAGGTAGGACAACCTACGAGCAGTACTTC. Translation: CASSPTGRTTYEQYF.

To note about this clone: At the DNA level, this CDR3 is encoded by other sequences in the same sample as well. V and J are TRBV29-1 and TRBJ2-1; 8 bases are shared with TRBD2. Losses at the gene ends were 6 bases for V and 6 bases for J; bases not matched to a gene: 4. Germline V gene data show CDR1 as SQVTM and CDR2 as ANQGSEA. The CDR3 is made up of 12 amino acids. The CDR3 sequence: CSVAGTSNEQFF. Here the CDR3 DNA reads TGCAGCGTGGCCGGGACTAGCAATGAGCAGTTCTTC.

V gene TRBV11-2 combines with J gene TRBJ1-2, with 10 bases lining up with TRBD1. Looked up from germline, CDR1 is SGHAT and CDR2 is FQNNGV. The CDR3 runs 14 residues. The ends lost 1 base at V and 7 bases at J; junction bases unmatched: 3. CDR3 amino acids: CASSLGDRGTGYTF. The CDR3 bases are TGTGCCAGCAGCTTAGGGGACAGGGGTACTGGCTACACCTTC.

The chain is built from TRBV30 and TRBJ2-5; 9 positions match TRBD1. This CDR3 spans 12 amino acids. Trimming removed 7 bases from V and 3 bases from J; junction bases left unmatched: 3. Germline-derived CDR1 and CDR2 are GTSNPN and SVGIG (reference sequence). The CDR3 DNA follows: TGTGCCTTCGACAGGGGGGAAGAGACCCAGTACTTC. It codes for CAFDRGEETQYF.